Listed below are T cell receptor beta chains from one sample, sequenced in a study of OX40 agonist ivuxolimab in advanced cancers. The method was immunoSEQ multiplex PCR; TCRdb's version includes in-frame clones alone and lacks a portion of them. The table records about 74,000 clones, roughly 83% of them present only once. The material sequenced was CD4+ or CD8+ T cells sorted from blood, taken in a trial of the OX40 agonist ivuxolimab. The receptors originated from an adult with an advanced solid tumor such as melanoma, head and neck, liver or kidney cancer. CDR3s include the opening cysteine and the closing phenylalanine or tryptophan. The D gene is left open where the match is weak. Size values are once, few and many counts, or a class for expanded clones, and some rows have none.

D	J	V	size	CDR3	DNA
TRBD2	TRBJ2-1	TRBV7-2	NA	CASSSIAGGPVEQFF	TGTGCCAGCAGCTCCATAGCGGGGGGGCCCGTTGAGCAGTTCTTC
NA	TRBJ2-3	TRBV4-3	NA	CASSPVGGPTATQYF	TGCGCCAGCAGCCCAGTAGGGGGGCCCACGGCTACGCAGTATTTT
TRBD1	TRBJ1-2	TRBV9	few	CASSVGTGGNKRGYTF	TGTGCCAGCAGCGTAGGGACAGGGGGCAACAAACGTGGCTACACCTTC
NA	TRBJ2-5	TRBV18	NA	CASSPPLGTETQYF	TGTGCCAGCTCACCACCGCTAGGCACTGAGACCCAGTACTTC
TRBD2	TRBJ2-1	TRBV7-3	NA	CASSHIGSRGTSGRARDNEQFF	TGTGCCAGCAGCCACATAGGGAGCCGGGGGACTAGCGGGAGGGCGCGGGACAATGAGCAGTTCTTC
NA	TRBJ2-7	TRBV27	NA	CASSLVPGPYEQYF	TGTGCCAGCAGTTTAGTACCAGGCCCCTACGAGCAGTACTTC
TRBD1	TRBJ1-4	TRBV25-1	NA	CASSEATGGLSEKLFF	TGTGCCAGCAGTGAAGCTACAGGGGGATTAAGTGAAAAACTGTTTTTT
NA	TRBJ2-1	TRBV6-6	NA	CASRQGGAGNEQFF	TGTGCCAGCAGACAGGGGGGGGCTGGAAATGAGCAGTTCTTC
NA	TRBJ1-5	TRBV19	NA	CASSPYRDTYSNQPQHF	TGTGCCAGTAGTCCTTATCGGGACACCTATAGCAATCAGCCCCAGCATTTT
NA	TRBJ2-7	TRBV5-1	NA	CASSLELHEQYF	TGCGCCAGCAGCTTGGAGCTACACGAGCAGTACTTC
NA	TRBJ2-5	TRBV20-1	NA	CSARDSRAQYF	TGCAGTGCTAGAGATTCCCGGGCCCAGTACTTC
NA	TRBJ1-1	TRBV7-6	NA	CASSLGQGGRTEAFF	TGTGCCAGCAGCTTAGGTCAGGGCGGAAGGACTGAAGCTTTCTTT
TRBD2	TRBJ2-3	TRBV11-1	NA	CASSGRGVSTDTQYF	TGTGCCAGCAGCGGGCGGGGGGTCAGCACAGATACGCAGTATTTT
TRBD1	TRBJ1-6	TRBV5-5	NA	CASSLVPTTGGQSPLHF	TGTGCCAGCAGCTTGGTCCCGACGACAGGGGGCCAGTCACCCCTCCACTTT
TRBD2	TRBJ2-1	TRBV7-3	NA	CASSPQATGGYNEQFF	TGTGCCAGCAGCCCCCAGGCCACGGGGGGATACAATGAGCAGTTCTTC
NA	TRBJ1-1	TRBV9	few	CASSPQYSEAFF	TGTGCCAGCAGCCCGCAGTATTCTGAAGCTTTCTTT
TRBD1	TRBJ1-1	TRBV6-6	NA	CASSFAGGGRNTEAFF	TGTGCCAGCAGTTTCGCAGGGGGCGGCAGAAACACTGAAGCTTTCTTT
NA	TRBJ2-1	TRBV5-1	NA	CASSLDGSDNEQFF	TGCGCCAGCAGCTTGGATGGTAGCGACAATGAGCAGTTCTTC
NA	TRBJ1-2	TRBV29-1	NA	CSGGTLSNYGYTF	TGCAGCGGTGGGACGCTCTCTAACTATGGCTACACCTTC
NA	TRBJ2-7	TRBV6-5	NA	CASRPQGYEQYF	TGTGCCAGCAGACCCCAGGGGTACGAGCAGTACTTC
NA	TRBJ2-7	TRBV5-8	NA	CASSLRSGFSSYEQYF	TGTGCCAGCAGCTTGAGAAGCGGATTTAGCTCCTACGAGCAGTACTTC
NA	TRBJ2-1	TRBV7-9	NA	CASSSWMRDEQFF	TGTGCCAGCAGCTCTTGGATGAGGGATGAGCAGTTCTTC
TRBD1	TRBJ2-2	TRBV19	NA	CASKRGQGSGELFF	TGTGCCAGTAAAAGGGGACAGGGGAGCGGGGAGCTGTTTTTT
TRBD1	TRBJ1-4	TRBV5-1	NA	CASSLVSQGGEKLFF	TGCGCCAGCAGCTTGGTTTCTCAGGGGGGCGAAAAACTGTTTTTT
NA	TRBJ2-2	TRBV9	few	CASSAPRRGERTGELFF	TGTGCCAGCAGCGCCCCAAGGAGAGGGGAAAGGACCGGGGAGCTGTTTTTT
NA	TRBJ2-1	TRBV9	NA	CASSVIFGGNEQFF	TGTGCCAGCAGCGTCATTTTCGGTGGGAATGAGCAGTTCTTC
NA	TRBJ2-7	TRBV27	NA	CASSLGVTGDEQYF	TGTGCCAGCAGTTTAGGCGTGACGGGGGACGAGCAGTACTTC
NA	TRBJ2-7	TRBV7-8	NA	CASSPRLGEQYF	TGTGCCAGCAGCCCCCGCCTAGGCGAGCAGTACTTC
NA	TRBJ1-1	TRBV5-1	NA	CASSLAGAFPLNTEAFF	TGCGCCAGCAGCTTGGCAGGGGCGTTCCCCCTGAACACTGAAGCTTTCTTT